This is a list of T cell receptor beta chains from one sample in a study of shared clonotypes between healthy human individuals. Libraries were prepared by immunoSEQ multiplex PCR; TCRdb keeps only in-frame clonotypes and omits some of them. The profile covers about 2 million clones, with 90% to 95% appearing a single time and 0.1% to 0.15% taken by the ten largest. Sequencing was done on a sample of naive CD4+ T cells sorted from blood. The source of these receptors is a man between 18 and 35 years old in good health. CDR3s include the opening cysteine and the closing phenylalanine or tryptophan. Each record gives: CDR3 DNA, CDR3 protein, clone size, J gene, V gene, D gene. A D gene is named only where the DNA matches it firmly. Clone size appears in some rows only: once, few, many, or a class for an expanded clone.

TGTGCCAGCAGCCAAGGGAGATCAGGACTAGCGGGGTCCCCAGGCTCCTACAATGAGCAGTTCTTC | CASSQGRSGLAGSPGSYNEQFF | . | TRBJ2-1 | TRBV4-2 | TRBD2
TGTGCCAGCAGCTTACAGGGGGCATCGGGGGAGCTGTTTTTT | CASSLQGASGELFF | . | TRBJ2-2 | TRBV7-2 | TRBD1
TGTGCCAGCAGTACCCGCGGGGGACAAACCTACGAGCAGTACTTC | CASSTRGGQTYEQYF | . | TRBJ2-7 | TRBV6-5 | .
TGCGCCAGCAGCTCAATAGCGGGGGGAGCCGGGGAGCTGTTTTTT | CASSSIAGGAGELFF | once | TRBJ2-2 | TRBV5-1 | TRBD2
TGCAGCGTTGGGATACTAGGATCTGAAGCTTTCTTT | CSVGILGSEAFF | . | TRBJ1-1 | TRBV29-1 | .
TGTGCCAGCAGTGCGGGACAGGGTGGAACCGGGGAGCTGTTTTTT | CASSAGQGGTGELFF | once | TRBJ2-2 | TRBV6-1 | TRBD1
TGTGCCTGCCCCGGGACTGGATCTAAACTGTTTTTT | CACPGTGSKLFF | . | TRBJ1-4 | TRBV30 | .
TGCGCCAGCAGCTTGGGGGAAGTGCAGTACTTC | CASSLGEVQYF | . | TRBJ2-7 | TRBV5-1 | .
TGTGCCAGCAGTACCACAGGGACTAGCGGGAGTGGAGAGCAGTACTTC | CASSTTGTSGSGEQYF | . | TRBJ2-7 | TRBV2 | TRBD2
TGTGCCAGCAGCACAACGGACAGGGCCTCCGGGGATGAGCAGTTCTTC | CASSTTDRASGDEQFF | . | TRBJ2-1 | TRBV7-9 | TRBD1
TGCGCCAGCAGCCAAGTTCCTCCAGGAGACGTATATAATTCACCCCTCCACTTT | CASSQVPPGDVYNSPLHF | . | TRBJ1-6 | TRBV4-1 | .
TGTGCCAGCAGCTCGAGGTCCGGGGGCGAATCCTACGAGCAGTACTTC | CASSSRSGGESYEQYF | . | TRBJ2-7 | TRBV7-2 | .
TGTGCCAGCAGACGGGACCGCGGCTCCTACAATGAGCAGTTCTTC | CASRRDRGSYNEQFF | . | TRBJ2-1 | TRBV5-4 | .
TGTGCCAGCAGCCCGACTAGCTACGAGCAGTACTTC | CASSPTSYEQYF | . | TRBJ2-7 | TRBV11-1 | .
TGTGCCAGCTCACCTCTCCCTAGCGGGCAAGCCTACGAGCAGTACTTC | CASSPLPSGQAYEQYF | . | TRBJ2-7 | TRBV18 | TRBD2
TGTGCCAGCAGTCCGGGGACAGGTCCCCACACTGAAGCTTTCTTT | CASSPGTGPHTEAFF | . | TRBJ1-1 | TRBV27 | TRBD1
TGTGCCAGCACTCCCGGGAACTCCTACGAGCAGTACTTC | CASTPGNSYEQYF | . | TRBJ2-7 | TRBV6-1 | .
TGTGCCAGCAGTCCTTCACAGGGGGCCTACAATGAGCAGTTCTTC | CASSPSQGAYNEQFF | . | TRBJ2-1 | TRBV27 | TRBD1
TGTGCCAGCAGCTTAGTCGAAGAGGGGGTATCGTATAATTCACCCCTCCACTTT | CASSLVEEGVSYNSPLHF | . | TRBJ1-6 | TRBV7-8 | .
TGTGCCAGCAGCTTACAGGGGTCCTACGAGCAGTACTTC | CASSLQGSYEQYF | . | TRBJ2-7 | TRBV5-6 | TRBD1
TGTGCCAGCAGTCGACAGGGGTCTGGAAACACCATATATTTT | CASSRQGSGNTIYF | . | TRBJ1-3 | TRBV6-5 | TRBD1
TGTGCCAGCAGATTCTCTTGGGGGGCTATGAATAATTCACCCCTCCACTTT | CASRFSWGAMNNSPLHF | . | TRBJ1-6 | TRBV6-8 | .
TGCAGCGTTGAAGCCCCGGGCTACAATGAGCAGTTCTTC | CSVEAPGYNEQFF | . | TRBJ2-1 | TRBV29-1 | .
TGCGCCAGCAGCTTGGATGGGGGTAGCACAGATACGCAGTATTTT | CASSLDGGSTDTQYF | . | TRBJ2-3 | TRBV5-1 | .
TGTGCCAGCAGTTTGCCCCCCTCTTCACCCCTCCACTTT | CASSLPPSSPLHF | . | TRBJ1-6 | TRBV28 | .
TGTGCCATCAGTGCGGACCGACAGGGCACTGAAGCTTTCTTT | CAISADRQGTEAFF | . | TRBJ1-1 | TRBV10-3 | TRBD1
TGCAGTGCTAGTGATCACGAGACCCAGTACTTC | CSASDHETQYF | . | TRBJ2-5 | TRBV20-1 | .
TGTGCCAGCCGTCGTGGGGCGGCCACCGGGGAGCTGTTTTTT | CASRRGAATGELFF | . | TRBJ2-2 | TRBV2 | .
TGTGCCAGCTCACCGGGGGGGCGCTATGGCTACACCTTC | CASSPGGRYGYTF | . | TRBJ1-2 | TRBV18 | .
TGCGCCAGCAGCCAAGACAGGGGCGACGGCTACACCTTC | CASSQDRGDGYTF | . | TRBJ1-2 | TRBV4-1 | .
TGCGCCAGCAGCTTGGAAGGGGGCTCGAATCAGCCCCAGCATTTT | CASSLEGGSNQPQHF | . | TRBJ1-5 | TRBV5-1 | TRBD1